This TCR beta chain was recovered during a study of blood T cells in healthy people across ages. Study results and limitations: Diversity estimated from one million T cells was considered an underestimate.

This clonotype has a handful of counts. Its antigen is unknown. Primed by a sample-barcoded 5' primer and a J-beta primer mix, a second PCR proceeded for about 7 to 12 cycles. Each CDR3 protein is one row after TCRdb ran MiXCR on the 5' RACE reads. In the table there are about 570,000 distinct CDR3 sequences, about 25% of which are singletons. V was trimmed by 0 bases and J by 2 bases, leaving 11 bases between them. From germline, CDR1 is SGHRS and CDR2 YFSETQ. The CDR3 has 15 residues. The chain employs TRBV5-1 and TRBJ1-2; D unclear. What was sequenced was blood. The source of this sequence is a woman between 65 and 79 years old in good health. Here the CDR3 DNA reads TGCGCCAGCAGCTTGGACCTCGGCACGAACTATGGCTACACCTTC. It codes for CASSLDLGTNYGYTF.